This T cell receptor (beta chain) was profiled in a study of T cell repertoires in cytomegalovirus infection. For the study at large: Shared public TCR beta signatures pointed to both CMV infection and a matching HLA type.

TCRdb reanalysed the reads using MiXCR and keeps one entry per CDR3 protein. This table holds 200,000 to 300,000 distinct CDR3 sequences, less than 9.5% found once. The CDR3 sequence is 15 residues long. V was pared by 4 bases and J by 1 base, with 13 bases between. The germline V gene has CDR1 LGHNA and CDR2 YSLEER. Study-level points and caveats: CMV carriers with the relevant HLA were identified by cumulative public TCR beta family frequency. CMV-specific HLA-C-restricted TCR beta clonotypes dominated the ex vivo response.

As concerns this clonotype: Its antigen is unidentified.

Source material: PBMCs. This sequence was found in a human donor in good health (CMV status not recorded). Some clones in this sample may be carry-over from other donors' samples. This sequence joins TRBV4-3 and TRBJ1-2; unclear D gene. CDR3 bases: TGCGCCAGCAGCCCCACCCCGCAGGATAACTATGGCTACACCTTC. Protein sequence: CASSPTPQDNYGYTF.